Listed below are T cell receptor beta chains from one sample, sequenced in a study of blood T cell repertoires in COVID-19. Sequenced by immunoSEQ multiplex PCR; TCRdb stores in-frame clones only, minus some. The repertoire has about 170,000 clones, approximately 90% of them found once; the top ten carry 1.5% to 2%. Sequencing was carried out using peripheral blood. These receptors were collected from a woman in her forties or fifties with acute or convalescent COVID-19. The CDR3 runs from the conserved cysteine through the conserved F or W. Each record gives: CDR3 DNA, CDR3 protein, V gene, D gene, clone size, J gene. The D gene is left open where the match is weak. Where a row states a size, it is once, few, many or the class of an expanded clone; other rows omit it.

DNA: TGTGCCAGCTCCCCAGGGACTAGCGGGATAACTGCGGGTGAGCAGTTCTTC; CDR3: CASSPGTSGITAGEQFF; V: TRBV18; D: TRBD2; size: -; J: TRBJ2-1
DNA: TGTGCCAGCAGCTCGGGGGTTGTAGGAAACATTCAGTACTTC; CDR3: CASSSGVVGNIQYF; V: TRBV13; D: -; size: -; J: TRBJ2-4
DNA: TGTGCCAGCAGCCCCCGAAGGATGGGCCAACCTTACAATGAGCAGTTCTTC; CDR3: CASSPRRMGQPYNEQFF; V: TRBV3-1/TRBV3-2; D: -; size: -; J: TRBJ2-1
DNA: TGTGCCAGCAGCCCGCGGGCTAGCCTAGGCCTGGATACGCAGTATTTT; CDR3: CASSPRASLGLDTQYF; V: TRBV5-4; D: -; size: -; J: TRBJ2-3
DNA: TGTGCCAGCAGTCTGACCCGGGACAGCTTACTTAACTATGGCTACACCTTC; CDR3: CASSLTRDSLLNYGYTF; V: TRBV27; D: TRBD1; size: -; J: TRBJ1-2
DNA: TGTGCCAGCAGCCAAGGGACTAGCGGGAGTTCTGGCAATGAGCAGTTCTTC; CDR3: CASSQGTSGSSGNEQFF; V: TRBV3-1/TRBV3-2; D: TRBD2; size: -; J: TRBJ2-1
DNA: TGTGCCAGCAGCTTGGGCAGGGGGGCTCAAGAGACCCAGTACTTC; CDR3: CASSLGRGAQETQYF; V: TRBV7-2; D: -; size: -; J: TRBJ2-5
DNA: TGCGCCAGCAGCCCCGTGGAGGGGGCAGGCGGGGAGCTGTTTTTT; CDR3: CASSPVEGAGGELFF; V: TRBV5-1; D: -; size: few; J: TRBJ2-2
DNA: TGTGCCAGCAGCTTCTCCGGGACAGCATCCTACGAGCAGTACTTC; CDR3: CASSFSGTASYEQYF; V: TRBV5-8; D: TRBD1; size: -; J: TRBJ2-7
DNA: TGTGCCAGTAGTTTCGCAGGGGGCAATCAGCCCCAGCATTTT; CDR3: CASSFAGGNQPQHF; V: TRBV19; D: -; size: -; J: TRBJ1-5
DNA: TGCGCCAGCAGTGTGCAGACAGGGAATTCACCCCTCCACTTT; CDR3: CASSVQTGNSPLHF; V: TRBV4-3; D: TRBD1; size: -; J: TRBJ1-6
DNA: TGTGCCAGTAGTGATCAGGGGTTGCAGGTCTCTGAGCAGTTCTTC; CDR3: CASSDQGLQVSEQFF; V: TRBV19; D: -; size: -; J: TRBJ2-1
DNA: TGTGCCAGCAGCCAAGAAGCTAGCGGGAGGGCCGGAGATACGCAGTATTTT; CDR3: CASSQEASGRAGDTQYF; V: TRBV3-1/TRBV3-2; D: TRBD2; size: -; J: TRBJ2-3
DNA: TGTGCCAGCAGCGTAGATGGAGGCGCCTCTCACCCCTACAATGAGCAGTTCTTC; CDR3: CASSVDGGASHPYNEQFF; V: TRBV9; D: -; size: -; J: TRBJ2-1
DNA: TGTGCCTGGAGAGGGGGACTAGCGGGAGGTACCGGGGAGCTGTTTTTT; CDR3: CAWRGGLAGGTGELFF; V: TRBV30; D: TRBD2; size: -; J: TRBJ2-2
DNA: TGTGCCAGCAGCTTATCTACAGCAAACTATGGCTACACCTTC; CDR3: CASSLSTANYGYTF; V: TRBV11-2; D: -; size: -; J: TRBJ1-2
DNA: TGTGCCAGCACCCCCGGCCCTTCCTGGGACACCTATGGCTACACCTTC; CDR3: CASTPGPSWDTYGYTF; V: TRBV27; D: -; size: -; J: TRBJ1-2
DNA: TGCGCCAGCAGCCAAGGGGCTCTCGCGTACACTGAAGCTTTCTTT; CDR3: CASSQGALAYTEAFF; V: TRBV4-3; D: -; size: -; J: TRBJ1-1
DNA: TGTGCCAGCAGCCGGGACGCTCTACGGCGGGGGGGCTTAGATACGCAGTATTTT; CDR3: CASSRDALRRGGLDTQYF; V: TRBV11-2; D: TRBD2; size: -; J: TRBJ2-3
DNA: TGTGCCAGCACCCTTACGACAGGGGTCGGTAATGAAAAACTGTTTTTT; CDR3: CASTLTTGVGNEKLFF; V: TRBV5-4; D: TRBD1; size: -; J: TRBJ1-4
DNA: -; CDR3: CASTLLREVGPGNTIYF; V: TRBV21-1; D: -; size: -; J: TRBJ1-3
DNA: TGTGCCAGCAGCCCATACTCAACAGGGGGCCTAAGGGATGGCTACACCTTC; CDR3: CASSPYSTGGLRDGYTF; V: TRBV7-2; D: TRBD1; size: once; J: TRBJ1-2
DNA: TGTGCCACTATTCAAGGGCAGACAGGGTGCTATGGCTACACCTTC; CDR3: CATIQGQTGCYGYTF; V: TRBV24-1; D: TRBD1; size: -; J: TRBJ1-2
DNA: TGTGCCAGCAGCCAGGGGACAGGGGGTCCTGGTAGCCATGGCTACACCTTC; CDR3: CASSQGTGGPGSHGYTF; V: TRBV3-1/TRBV3-2; D: TRBD1; size: -; J: TRBJ1-2
DNA: TGTGCCAGCTCCTATGGGGAGGGGCCCTACAATGAGCAGTTCTTC; CDR3: CASSYGEGPYNEQFF; V: TRBV6-5; D: TRBD2; size: once; J: TRBJ2-1
DNA: TGTGCCAGCAGCTTACAAGACAGATCAAACTATGGCTACACCTTC; CDR3: CASSLQDRSNYGYTF; V: TRBV7-2; D: -; size: -; J: TRBJ1-2
DNA: TGTGCCAGCAGTTACGGAGAATCCTACGAGCAGTACTTC; CDR3: CASSYGESYEQYF; V: TRBV6-2/TRBV6-3; D: -; size: -; J: TRBJ2-7
DNA: TGCGCCAGCAGCTTGGGAGGGTCAGGGGGCTACGAGCAGTACTTC; CDR3: CASSLGGSGGYEQYF; V: TRBV5-1; D: TRBD1; size: -; J: TRBJ2-7
DNA: TGTGCCAGCTCACCATCACCCAGTTCACCCCTCCACTTT; CDR3: CASSPSPSSPLHF; V: TRBV18; D: -; size: -; J: TRBJ1-6
DNA: TGTGCCAGCAGTGAAGCACCGGACAGCCTGCCCTATGGCTACACCTTC; CDR3: CASSEAPDSLPYGYTF; V: TRBV2; D: -; size: once; J: TRBJ1-2
DNA: TGTGCCAGCAGCCCCATGAATGCGGGGGGCGAGCAGTACTTC; CDR3: CASSPMNAGGEQYF; V: TRBV7-2; D: TRBD2; size: -; J: TRBJ2-7
DNA: TGCGCCAGCAGCCAAGAGCCCGGGAGTTCCTATGGCTACACCTTC; CDR3: CASSQEPGSSYGYTF; V: TRBV4-1; D: -; size: -; J: TRBJ1-2
DNA: TGTGCCAGCAGCCATTTGGGGCGTTGGCCGTTCCCCTCCTGCGAGCAGTTCTTC; CDR3: CASSHLGRWPFPSCEQFF; V: TRBV14; D: -; size: -; J: TRBJ2-1
DNA: TGTGCCAGTAGTATTGGGGCTCACACGGTCAATGAGCAGTTCTTC; CDR3: CASSIGAHTVNEQFF; V: TRBV19; D: -; size: -; J: TRBJ2-1
DNA: TGCAGCGTTGTAGGGGATCGTGGAAACACCATATATTTT; CDR3: CSVVGDRGNTIYF; V: TRBV29-1; D: -; size: -; J: TRBJ1-3
DNA: TGCGCCAGCAGCCTTCCGACAGGGAGGACTGAAGCTTTCTTT; CDR3: CASSLPTGRTEAFF; V: TRBV4-1; D: TRBD1; size: -; J: TRBJ1-1
DNA: TGTGCCAGCAGTTACTCAGGCGGAGCCTCCTACAATGAGCAGTTCTTC; CDR3: CASSYSGGASYNEQFF; V: TRBV6-5; D: -; size: -; J: TRBJ2-1
DNA: TGCGCCAGCAGTCAATCTTGGGGCCCAAAGGGAATGGATGGCTACACCTTC; CDR3: CASSQSWGPKGMDGYTF; V: TRBV23-1; D: -; size: once; J: TRBJ1-2
DNA: TGTGCCTGGAGTACTCCCGGGACAGGGCCCCATCAGCCCCAGCATTTT; CDR3: CAWSTPGTGPHQPQHF; V: TRBV30; D: TRBD1; size: -; J: TRBJ1-5
DNA: TGTGCCAGCAGTATTAACAGGGAGACTGAAGCTTTCTTT; CDR3: CASSINRETEAFF; V: TRBV7-9; D: -; size: -; J: TRBJ1-1
DNA: TGTGCCAGTACCACCGTCCCAGGAGGGTATAATTCACCCCTCCACTTT; CDR3: CASTTVPGGYNSPLHF; V: TRBV19; D: -; size: once; J: TRBJ1-6
DNA: TGTGCCAGCAGCTTAGGACAGGGCTACCAAGAGACCCAGTACTTC; CDR3: CASSLGQGYQETQYF; V: TRBV11-3; D: TRBD1; size: -; J: TRBJ2-5
DNA: TGTGCTAGTGGTTCTTCGACAGGGGGACTCATTCAGTACTTC; CDR3: CASGSSTGGLIQYF; V: TRBV12-5; D: TRBD1; size: -; J: TRBJ2-4
DNA: TGTGCCAGCAGCCTTGGACAGGGAACTTATCAGCCCCAGCATTTT; CDR3: CASSLGQGTYQPQHF; V: TRBV7-2; D: TRBD1; size: -; J: TRBJ1-5
DNA: TGTGCCAGCAGTCGGGAGTCCTTCTACGAGCAGTACTTC; CDR3: CASSRESFYEQYF; V: TRBV6-2/TRBV6-3; D: -; size: -; J: TRBJ2-7